What follows are 30 T cell receptor beta chains derived from one specimen sequenced in a study of blood T cell repertoires in COVID-19. Libraries were prepared by immunoSEQ multiplex PCR; TCRdb keeps only in-frame clonotypes and omits some of them. The table records more than 150,000 clones, around 86% of them present only once. Sequencing was carried out using peripheral blood. Receptors were obtained from a middle-aged man with acute or convalescent COVID-19.

The chain has TRBV2 and TRBJ1-5, with a tentative D call TRBD1 (6 bases). With 5 bases removed from V and 3 bases from J, the gap between germline ends came to 11 bases. The CDR3 consists of 14 residues. Germline lookup yields CDR1 SNHLY and CDR2 FYNNEI. CDR3: CASSFGQLNQPQHF. DNA for the CDR3: TGTGCCAGCAGTTTTGGACAGCTCAATCAGCCCCAGCATTTT. Full variable domain (missing parts from reference TRBV2 and TRBJ1-5): EPEVTQTPSHQVTQMGQEVILRCVPISNHLYFYWYRQILGQKVEFLVSFYNNEISEKSEIFDDQFSVERPDGSNFTLKIRSTKLEDSAMYFCASSFGQLNQPQHFGDGTRLSIL.

The rearrangement links TRBV4-3 to TRBJ2-1; the match to TRBD1 covers 9 bases. The germline CDR1 and CDR2 sequences are LGHNA and YSLEER. V gave up 3 bases and J gave up 5 bases; unmatched junction bases: 5. This CDR3 is built from 15 residues. The CDR3 DNA sequence: TGCGCCAGCAGCCACGGACAGGGGTTCAACAATGAGCAGTTCTTC. Its protein is CASSHGQGFNNEQFF.

The chain combines TRBV27 with TRBJ2-5; TRBD2 matches at 12 bases. The V gene's germline CDR1 is MNHEY and CDR2 SMNVEV (reference sequence). V was clipped by 4 bases and J by 5 bases; unmatched bases: 8. This CDR3 has 16 residues. CDR3 coding DNA: TGTGCCAGCAGTTCGATCCTAGCGGGGGGGAGGGAGACCCAGTACTTC. Translation gives CASSSILAGGRETQYF.

V gene TRBV6-4 combines with J gene TRBJ2-2; 7 bases agree with TRBD1. The length of the CDR3 is 15 residues. The ends lost 4 bases at V and 0 bases at J; junction bases unmatched: 2. CDR1 and CDR2 from the germline V gene are MRHNA and SNTAGT. CDR3 protein: CASSGTGSNTGELFF. The CDR3 DNA reads TGTGCCAGCAGTGGGACAGGTTCGAACACCGGGGAGCTGTTTTTT.

This sequence joins TRBV11-3 and TRBJ1-1; D possibly corresponds to TRBD1 (6 bases). This CDR3 has 13 amino acids. The V and J ends lost 5 bases and 0 bases respectively, with 7 bases between them. Germline V gene lookup returns CDR1 SGHNT and CDR2 YENEEA. CDR3: CASSDRLNTEAFF. CDR3 DNA: TGTGCCAGCAGCGACAGGCTGAACACTGAAGCTTTCTTT.

The chain joins TRBV27 to TRBJ1-1; the D gene is possibly TRBD1 (5 bases). V lost 11 bases and J 1 base, leaving 14 bases between the germline ends. Germline V CDR1 and CDR2: MNHEY, SMNVEV (reference sequence). CDR3 length equals 13 residues. The CDR3 sequence is CAARQWGNTEAFF. CDR3 nucleotides: TGTGCCGCCAGACAGTGGGGGAACACTGAAGCTTTCTTT.

The chain's CDR3 is CASSFMIRTATNYGYTF. CDR3 in DNA: TGTGCCAGCAGTTTTATGATCCGGACAGCAACTAACTATGGCTACACCTTC. The chain has TRBV28 and TRBJ1-2; D is possibly TRBD1 (6 bases). The CDR3 consists of 17 residues. Trimming cost V 3 bases and J 0 bases, with 17 bases left between them. The germline CDR1 and CDR2 sequences are MDHEN and SYDVKM.

This rearrangement joins TRBV6-5 to TRBJ1-1; D might be TRBD1 (6 bases). V lost 7 bases and J lost 5, with 17 bases in between. Germline V gives CDR1 MNHEY, CDR2 SVGAGI. This CDR3 region has 14 residues. The CDR3 DNA reads as TGTGCCAGCAAAATCTTACAGGGTTCGACTGAAGCTTTCTTT. It translates to CASKILQGSTEAFF.

Only one count was recorded for this clone. This chain links TRBV7-2 with TRBJ1-1; possible D gene TRBD1, 5 bases. The CDR3 covers 12 residues. Germline V lookup: CDR1 SGHTA, CDR2 FQGNSA. V was cut by 0 bases and J by 10 bases, with 9 bases left in between. CDR3 nucleotides: TGTGCCAGCAGCTTAGCCGACAGACGAGCTTTCTTT. This translates into CASSLADRRAFF.

The sample holds one count of this clone. J is TRBJ2-3 and V is TRBV24-1; D gene uncertain. Germline lookup yields CDR1 KGHDR and CDR2 SFDVKD. The length of the CDR3 is 13 residues. V lost 5 bases, J lost 6 bases, and 11 bases lay in between. CDR3: CATSAEVPDTQYF. CDR3 coding DNA: TGTGCCACCAGTGCCGAGGTCCCCGATACGCAGTATTTT.

This clone has only one observation. The genes are TRBV7-2 and TRBJ1-4; 12 nucleotides align to TRBD1. The CDR3 is made up of 15 amino acids. Germline V lookup: CDR1 SGHTA, CDR2 FQGNSA. Trimming cost V 3 bases and J 7 bases; bases outside gene matches: 3. This chain's CDR3 is CASSFTGQGAEKLFF. In DNA, the CDR3 is TGTGCCAGCAGCTTCACGGGACAGGGGGCTGAAAAACTGTTTTTT. Full variable domain (remainder filled in from reference TRBV7-2 and TRBJ1-4): GAGVSQSPSNKVTEKGKDVELRCDPISGHTALYWYRQSLGQGLEFLIYFQGNSAPDKSGLPSDRFSAERTGGSVSTLTIQRTQQEDSAVYLCASSFTGQGAEKLFFGSGTQLSVL.

The V and J genes are TRBV4-1 and TRBJ1-5; 7 bases are a match to TRBD1. The V gene end was trimmed by 5 bases and the J gene end by 6 bases; junction bases not matched to a gene: 7. Germline CDR1 MGHRA, CDR2 YSYEKL. The CDR3 consists of 14 residues. The CDR3 loop is CASSYRQGSQPQHF. The DNA for the CDR3 is TGCGCCAGCAGCTACAGACAGGGAAGTCAGCCCCAGCATTTT.

V gene TRBV19 combines with J gene TRBJ1-5; D possibly corresponds to TRBD1 (6 bases). Germline lookup yields CDR1 LNHDA and CDR2 SQIVND (reference sequence). The CDR3 loop spans 14 amino acids. The germline V and J ends were trimmed by 3 bases and 11 bases, with 17 bases remaining between them. CDR3 sequence: CASSMGGGPRAQHF. The CDR3 bases are TGTGCCAGTAGTATGGGGGGGGGCCCCAGGGCCCAGCATTTT.

This rearrangement joins TRBV5-4 to TRBJ2-7, with D maybe TRBD1 (5 bases). Deletions cut 3 bases from V and 2 bases from J, with 9 bases between. The CDR3 length is 13 residues. Germline CDR1 and CDR2: SGHNT and YYREEE (reference sequence). The CDR3 loop reads CASSWSRAYEQYF. CDR3 nucleotide sequence: TGTGCCAGCAGCTGGTCCAGGGCCTACGAGCAGTACTTC.

The CDR3: CASSQEVTAVRENTIYF. The CDR3 DNA reads as TGTGCCAGCAGCCAAGAAGTCACGGCGGTTCGTGAAAACACCATATATTTT. This rearrangement joins TRBV3-1 (or the pseudogene TRBV3-2) to TRBJ1-3; D unresolved. V dropped 0 bases and J dropped 6 bases, with 18 bases sitting between them. Germline loops: CDR1 LGHDT, CDR2 YNNKEL (reference sequence). The CDR3 extends over 17 amino acids.

The V call is TRBV6-5, the J call TRBJ1-2; tentative D call: TRBD1 (6 bases). V was clipped by 6 bases and J by 8 bases, with 13 bases between them. The CDR3 has 12 residues. Germline V gives CDR1 MNHEY, CDR2 SVGAGI. As DNA, the CDR3 is TGTGCCAGCAGCTCAGGGGAGAGGGGCTACACCTTC. Its protein product is CASSSGERGYTF.

As concerns this clone: It is unclear where the CDR3 begins or ends on the DNA, so no DNA is shown, and the CDR3 is as TCRdb lists it. V is TRBV5-4 and J is TRBJ2-1; the table assigns TRBD2, which was not confirmed against the DNA. Counting both end residues, the CDR3 totals 14 amino acids. In germline, CDR1 is SGHNT, CDR2 YYREEE (reference sequence). Here the CDR3 reads CASSSRVAGGTLFF.

The V call is TRBV9, the J call TRBJ1-6; 8 bases match TRBD1. There are 18 residues in the CDR3. The V segment lost 4 bases and the J segment 4 bases; nucleotides outside the gene matches: 13. CDR1 is SGDLS, CDR2 YYNGEE, per germline. This chain's CDR3 is CASSPQPGGRGYNSPLHF. The CDR3 bases are TGTGCCAGCAGCCCACAACCAGGGGGCCGGGGATATAATTCACCCCTCCACTTT.

This clone was detected only once. The chain uses TRBV1 and TRBJ2-7; the listed D gene, TRBD1, was not tested against the DNA. TRBV1 is a pseudogene segment. The CDR3 has 12 residues. This CDR3 is CTSSGWANEQYF. The CDR3 nucleotides are TGCACCAGCAGCGGATGGGCGAACGAGCAGTACTTC.

The J gene is TRBJ1-4, the V gene TRBV9; D gene unclear. Germline lookup yields CDR1 SGDLS and CDR2 YYNGEE. This CDR3 contains 14 residues. V was cut by 0 bases and J by 8 bases, with 11 bases left in between. The DNA of the CDR3 is TGTGCCAGCAGCGTAGGAGTGTCGGGAGAAAAACTGTTTTTT. Translated, it gives CASSVGVSGEKLFF.

The rearrangement joins TRBV5-5 to TRBJ1-3, with D uncertain. Germline-derived CDR1 and CDR2 are SGHKS and YYEKEE (reference sequence). V was cut by 0 bases and J by 0 bases, with 16 bases left in between. The CDR3 runs to 18 residues. The CDR3 nucleotides read TGTGCCAGCAGCTTGGACGAAACAGTTCGTTTCTCTGGAAACACCATATATTTT. Its protein product is CASSLDETVRFSGNTIYF. The full variable domain, completed using reference TRBV5-5 and TRBJ1-3, is DAGVTQSPTHLIKTRGQQVTLRCSPISGHKSVSWYQQVLGQGPQFIFQYYEKEERGRGNFPDRFSARQFPNYSSELNVNALLLGDSALYLCASSLDETVRFSGNTIYFGEGSWLTVV.

This chain joins TRBV3-1 (or the pseudogene TRBV3-2) and TRBJ1-2; D call uncertain. Germline V gene sequence: CDR1 LGHDT, CDR2 YNNKEL (reference sequence). Trimming took off 4 bases at V and 1 base at J, with 7 bases between the two ends. This CDR3 comprises 13 residues. CDR3 residues: CASSRAGNYGYTF. The CDR3 DNA reads TGTGCCAGCAGCCGAGCAGGTAACTATGGCTACACCTTC.

This clone was seen just once. This chain joins TRBV2 and TRBJ1-2, with 7 nucleotides matching TRBD1. The CDR3 is made up of 13 amino acids. Per germline, CDR1 SNHLY and CDR2 FYNNEI. Trimming took 6 bases from V and 6 from J; bases not matched to a gene: 7. The DNA of the CDR3 is TGTGCCAGCAGAACGGGACAGAAGCATGGCTACACCTTC. It codes for CASRTGQKHGYTF.

The chain joins TRBV28 to TRBJ2-7; no clear D. Germline V gene data show CDR1 as MDHEN and CDR2 as SYDVKM. The CDR3 sequence is 11 residues long. V was shortened by 6 bases and J by 3 bases, with 6 bases between the two germline ends. The CDR3: CASRNSYEQYF. The CDR3 DNA is TGTGCCAGCAGGAACAGCTACGAGCAGTACTTC.

The chain joins TRBV28 to TRBJ2-3; weak D call: TRBD2 (5 bases). Deletions cut 3 bases from V and 0 bases from J, with 13 bases between. The V gene's germline CDR1 is MDHEN and CDR2 SYDVKM. This CDR3 contains 16 residues. In nucleotides, the CDR3 is TGTGCCAGCAGTTTTCGGGAAACACAGAGCACAGATACGCAGTATTTT. It yields the protein CASSFRETQSTDTQYF.

This chain joins TRBV18 and TRBJ1-2; 7 nucleotides match TRBD1. Germline V gene lookup returns CDR1 KGHSH and CDR2 LQKENI. After removal of 3 bases from V and 7 bases from J, the junction contained 11 bases not matched to a gene. The CDR3 is 15 amino acids. CDR3 sequence: CASSPTTGPYSGYTF. The CDR3 coding sequence is TGTGCCAGCTCACCGACGACAGGGCCGTATTCTGGCTACACCTTC.

The rearrangement links TRBV6-2 or TRBV6-3 to TRBJ2-7, with 7 positions matching TRBD2. Germline loops: CDR1 MNHEY, CDR2 SVGEGT. This CDR3 region has 14 residues. Trimming removed 7 bases from V and 2 bases from J; junction bases left unmatched: 8. CDR3 sequence: CASIPAGTTYEQYF. CDR3 nucleotide sequence: TGTGCCAGCATCCCCGCCGGGACTACCTACGAGCAGTACTTC.

The J gene is TRBJ2-2, the V gene TRBV2; D not resolved. Germline-derived CDR1 and CDR2 are SNHLY and FYNNEI. V lost 7 bases and J 7 bases, leaving 13 bases between the germline ends. The CDR3 length is 13 residues. The CDR3 DNA reads as TGTGCCAGCAACTCGGTTCCCGGCGGGGAGCTGTTTTTT. Amino acid sequence: CASNSVPGGELFF.

This clone has just one count. This chain joins TRBV7-2 and TRBJ1-6; D gene ambiguous. The CDR3 runs 16 residues. CDR1 is SGHTA, CDR2 FQGNSA, per germline. V was pared by 3 bases and J by 0 bases, with 9 bases between. CDR3 loop: CASSFYLSSYNSPLHF. For the CDR3, the DNA is TGTGCCAGCAGCTTTTACTTAAGCTCCTATAATTCACCCCTCCACTTT.

This CDR3 reads CASSLVQGAIKTGELFF. CDR3 coding DNA: TGTGCCAGCAGCTTAGTGCAGGGGGCGATAAAAACCGGGGAGCTGTTTTTT. The chain is built from TRBV7-8 and TRBJ2-2, with 8 bases identical to TRBD1. Losses at the gene ends were 1 base for V and 5 bases for J; bases not matched to a gene: 9. Germline loops: CDR1 SGHVS, CDR2 FQNEAQ. The CDR3 contains 17 residues.